The clone carrying this TCR beta chain came up many times. The antigen is undetermined. Because this beta chain is a stray read in a library intended to capture alpha chains, its abundance should not be given much weight. V lost 0 bases and J 10 bases, leaving 12 bases between the germline ends. CDR1 LGHNA and CDR2 YSLEER come from the germline V gene. The CDR3 length is 13 residues. Stated time point: sample taken at primary tumor resection. Sequencing of whole RNA from tumor, nontumor lung or frozen PBMC involved no sorting. This sample was taken from a study of spatial heterogeneity in lung cancer. Study results and caveats: The appearance of ubiquitous expanded tumor TCRs in blood was greater at resection than follow-up.

A unique molecular identifier was carried by every single TCR cDNA molecule. TCRdb re-called the 5' RACE reads with MiXCR, one entry per CDR3 protein. The data contain roughly 13,000 distinct CDR3 sequences, 3% to 5% of them singletons. The sequence came from a male donor with early-stage non-small cell lung cancer. The chain couples TRBV4-3 to TRBJ1-1; unclear D gene. The sample in question was PBMCs, obtained at surgery. In nucleotides, the CDR3 is TGCGCCAGCAGCCAAGATAAAGGGTACGGAGCTTTCTTT. This gives the protein CASSQDKGYGAFF.